This T cell receptor (beta chain) was recorded in a study of immune evolution from preneoplasia to lung adenocarcinoma. The CDR3 covers 15 residues. Trimming cost V 5 bases and J 2 bases; bases outside gene matches: 7. Germline CDR1 is SGHVS and CDR2 is FNYEAQ. The table came from immunoSEQ multiplex PCR; TCRdb's copy has only in-frame clones and leaves some out. The sample comprises over 30,000 clones, 65% to 75% of which are singletons, and under 7.5% rests with the top ten. The origin of this receptor is a person between 55 and 70 years old with lung adenocarcinoma. The V and J genes are TRBV7-6 and TRBJ2-3, with 7 bases that match TRBD2. Source material: FFPE invasive lung adenocarcinoma tissue. CDR3 sequence: CASSAPSGLTDTQYF. The CDR3 nucleotides read TGTGCCAGCAGCGCCCCTAGCGGACTCACAGATACGCAGTATTTT.